Detailed here is one T cell receptor beta chain. The data stem from a study of cytomegalovirus exposure and HLA in healthy donors. PCR employed 60 Vbeta and 13 Jbeta primers. Some clones are missing from TCRdb's copy, which holds only in-frame ones; the method was immunoSEQ multiplex PCR. This table holds approximately 50,000 clones. After removal of 4 bases from V and 4 bases from J, the junction contained 11 bases not matched to a gene. CDR3 length: 15 residues. Germline CDR1 and CDR2: GTSNPN and SVGIG (reference sequence). The TCR was taken from a man between 18 and 29 years old in good health and CMV-seropositive. The gene calls are TRBV30 and TRBJ2-7, with TRBD2 identical over 9 bases. Material: PBMCs. The CDR3 region is CAWTNLREGQYEQYF. The CDR3 DNA sequence: TGTGCCTGGACAAATCTGCGGGAGGGCCAATACGAGCAGTACTTC.